The clone carrying this TCR beta chain has more than one count but fewer than ten. The data were taken from a study of blood T cells in healthy people across ages. From germline, CDR1 is SNHLY and CDR2 FYNNEI. This CDR3 is built from 14 residues. Trimming left V 4 bases short and J 9 bases short, with 16 bases between. In each sample, at least 6 million PBMCs were isolated. Together with a sample-barcoded 5' primer, a J-beta primer mix was included in a second PCR lasting about 7 to 11 cycles. Each CDR3 protein is one row after TCRdb ran MiXCR on the 5' RACE reads. The sample contains approximately 1,000,000 distinct CDR3 sequences, 40% to 50% of which appear only once.

Sequencing used blood. V usage is TRBV2 and J usage is TRBJ2-1, with no clear D. The sequence was obtained from a woman aged 60 to 75 in good health. This CDR3 is CASSADARSGEQFF. Written as DNA, the CDR3 is TGTGCCAGCAGTGCCGATGCTAGGTCCGGTGAGCAGTTCTTC.